Listed below are T cell receptor beta chains from one sample, sequenced in a study of blood T cell repertoires in COVID-19. Clones were read by immunoSEQ multiplex PCR, and TCRdb kept only the in-frame ones, dropping some. The sample consists of about 140,000 clones, roughly 86% of them appearing once. The sample taken for sequencing was peripheral blood. The receptors shown here come from a woman aged 50 to 65 with acute or convalescent COVID-19. The CDR3 runs from the conserved cysteine through the conserved F or W. D genes are given only for firm matches. Clone size is given for some rows only: seen once, a few or many times, or a class if the clone is expanded.

TRBD1	TRBV24-1	TRBJ1-2	once	CATSDPRTGGLNYGYTF	TGTGCCACCAGTGATCCGCGGACAGGGGGCTTAAACTATGGCTACACCTTC
TRBD1	TRBV28	TRBJ1-5	.	CASSPGTGGLSNQPQHF	TGTGCCAGCAGCCCAGGGACAGGGGGCTTGAGCAATCAGCCCCAGCATTTT
.	TRBV10-1	TRBJ1-1	once	CASSESLNTEAFF	TGCGCCAGCAGTGAGTCGCTAAACACTGAAGCTTTCTTT
TRBD2	TRBV15	TRBJ2-1	.	CATSVPLAGMGEQFF	TGTGCCACCAGCGTACCACTAGCGGGGATGGGTGAGCAGTTCTTC
TRBD2	TRBV30	TRBJ2-3	.	CAWTGGSSGVADTQYF	TGTGCCTGGACCGGTGGGTCTAGCGGGGTGGCAGATACGCAGTATTTT
.	TRBV6-5	TRBJ2-3	.	CASSYRKRADTQYF	TGTGCCAGCAGTTACAGAAAGCGGGCGGATACGCAGTATTTT
.	TRBV6-6	TRBJ2-6	.	CASSTQGYSGANVLTF	TGTGCCAGCAGTACCCAGGGGTACTCTGGGGCCAACGTCCTGACTTTC
.	TRBV5-1	TRBJ2-3	.	CASSFAGALTDTQYF	TGCGCCAGCAGCTTCGCGGGGGCCCTCACAGATACGCAGTATTTT
.	TRBV9	TRBJ2-2	.	CASSSPVGGANTGELFF	TGTGCCAGCTCCTCCCCCGTTGGCGGGGCGAACACCGGGGAGCTGTTTTTT
TRBD2	TRBV11-2	TRBJ2-1	.	CASSPGSGGYNEQFF	TGTGCCAGCAGCCCAGGGAGCGGGGGGTATAATGAGCAGTTCTTC
.	TRBV28	TRBJ2-3	.	CASAMAGAGDTQYF	TGTGCCAGCGCCATGGCAGGGGCCGGAGATACGCAGTATTTT
TRBD2	TRBV3-1/TRBV3-2	TRBJ2-1	.	CASSKHRGVLAGGDSYNEQFF	TGTGCCAGCAGCAAACACCGAGGGGTGCTAGCGGGGGGCGATTCCTACAATGAGCAGTTCTTC
TRBD1	TRBV5-1	TRBJ1-5	.	CASSLETGGDQPQHF	TGCGCCAGCAGCTTGGAAACAGGGGGCGATCAGCCCCAGCATTTT
TRBD1	TRBV18	TRBJ1-5	once	CASSPAGGANQPQHF	TGTGCCAGCTCACCGGCAGGGGGCGCCAATCAGCCCCAGCATTTT
TRBD1	TRBV30	TRBJ1-2	.	CAWSPDRGSYGYTF	TGTGCCTGGAGTCCAGACAGGGGGAGTTATGGCTACACCTTC
TRBD2	TRBV7-2	TRBJ2-3	.	CASSLQGGLAGSTDTQYF	TGTGCCAGCAGCTTACAGGGTGGACTAGCGGGGAGCACAGATACGCAGTATTTT